The subject of this entry is one T cell receptor (beta chain). What it recognizes is unknown. The sample originates from a study of tumour-infiltrating T cells in Burkitt lymphoma. Across the whole study: Overall and progression-free survival were predicted by productive clonality. General study results and limits: Public clonotypes, several, appeared across numerous Burkitt lymphoma patients.

Assay: immunoSEQ multiplex PCR; the TCRdb copy retains only in-frame clones and omits some. This sample has some 2,900 clones, with approximately 15% found just once. V lost 3 bases, J lost 4 bases, and 10 bases stayed unmatched. Germline V lookup: CDR1 SGDLS, CDR2 YYNGEE. The CDR3 covers 17 residues. The TCR was taken from a human donor with Burkitt lymphoma. Sequencing was carried out using tumor tissue. The J gene is TRBJ2-1, the V gene TRBV9; 10 bases line up with TRBD2. CDR3 in DNA: TGTGCCAGCAGCGCCTTCCCCGGGACTAGCGCATACAATGAGCAGTTCTTC. Amino acid sequence: CASSAFPGTSAYNEQFF.